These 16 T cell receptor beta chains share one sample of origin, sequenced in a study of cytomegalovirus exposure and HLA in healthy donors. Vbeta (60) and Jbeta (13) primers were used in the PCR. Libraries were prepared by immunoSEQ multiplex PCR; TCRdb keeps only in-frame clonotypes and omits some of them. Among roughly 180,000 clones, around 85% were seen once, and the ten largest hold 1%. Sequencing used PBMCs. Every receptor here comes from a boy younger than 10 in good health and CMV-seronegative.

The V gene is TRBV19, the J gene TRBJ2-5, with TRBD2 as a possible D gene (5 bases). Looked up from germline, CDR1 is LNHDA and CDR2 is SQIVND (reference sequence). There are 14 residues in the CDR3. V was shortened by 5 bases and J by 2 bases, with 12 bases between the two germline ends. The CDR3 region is CASSVRDYQETQYF. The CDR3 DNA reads TGTGCCAGTAGTGTGAGGGATTATCAAGAGACCCAGTACTTC.

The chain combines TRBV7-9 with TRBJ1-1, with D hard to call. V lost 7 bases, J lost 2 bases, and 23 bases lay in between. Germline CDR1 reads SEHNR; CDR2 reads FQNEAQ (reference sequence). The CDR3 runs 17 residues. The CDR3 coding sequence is TGTGCCAGCACCCCGGGGTGGGAGGCGCCCTTTAACACTGAAGCTTTCTTT. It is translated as CASTPGWEAPFNTEAFF.

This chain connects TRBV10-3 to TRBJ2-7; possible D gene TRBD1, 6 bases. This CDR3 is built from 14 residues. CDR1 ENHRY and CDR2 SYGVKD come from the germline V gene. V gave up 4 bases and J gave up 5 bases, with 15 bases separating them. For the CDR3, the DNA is TGTGCCATCAGTGGGAGGACAGCGTCCGACGAGCAGTACTTC. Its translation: CAISGRTASDEQYF.

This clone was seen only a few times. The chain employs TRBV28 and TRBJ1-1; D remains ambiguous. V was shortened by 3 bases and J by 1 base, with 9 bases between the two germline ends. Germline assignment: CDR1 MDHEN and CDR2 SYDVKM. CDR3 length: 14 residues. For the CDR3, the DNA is TGTGCCAGCAGTTTCCGCGGGCGGAACACTGAAGCTTTCTTT. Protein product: CASSFRGRNTEAFF. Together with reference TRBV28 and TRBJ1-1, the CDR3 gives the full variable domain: DVKVTQSSRYLVKRTGEKVFLECVQDMDHENMFWYRQDPGLGLRLIYFSYDVKMKEKGDIPEGYSVSREKKERFSLILESASTNQTSMYLCASSFRGRNTEAFFGQGTRLTVV.

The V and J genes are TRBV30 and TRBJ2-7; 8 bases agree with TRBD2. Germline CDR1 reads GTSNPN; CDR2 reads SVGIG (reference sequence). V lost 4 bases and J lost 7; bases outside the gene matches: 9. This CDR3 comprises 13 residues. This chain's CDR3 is CAWTGSGGGEQYV. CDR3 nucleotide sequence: TGTGCCTGGACGGGGAGCGGGGGCGGGGAGCAGTACGTC.

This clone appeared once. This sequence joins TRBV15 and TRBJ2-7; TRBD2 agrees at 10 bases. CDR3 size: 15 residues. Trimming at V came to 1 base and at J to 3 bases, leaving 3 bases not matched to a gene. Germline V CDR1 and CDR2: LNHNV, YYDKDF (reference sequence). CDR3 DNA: TGTGCCACCAGCAGAGGGACTAGCGGCGTCTACGAGCAGTACTTC. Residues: CATSRGTSGVYEQYF. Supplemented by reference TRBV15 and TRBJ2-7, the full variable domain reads DAMVIQNPRYQVTQFGKPVTLSCSQTLNHNVMYWYQQKSSQAPKLLFHYYDKDFNNEADTPDNFQSRRPNTSFCFLDIRSPGLGDTAMYLCATSRGTSGVYEQYFGPGTRLTVT.

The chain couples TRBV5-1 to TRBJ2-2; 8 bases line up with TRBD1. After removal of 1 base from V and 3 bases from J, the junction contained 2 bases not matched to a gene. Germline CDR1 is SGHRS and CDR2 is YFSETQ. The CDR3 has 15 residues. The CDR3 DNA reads TGCGCCAGCAGCTTGCCAGGGGGCGACACCGGGGAGCTGTTTTTT. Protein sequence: CASSLPGGDTGELFF.

CDR3 nucleotide sequence: TGTGCCAGCTCACCACCGGGAGCTAACTATGGCTACACCTTC. Translation: CASSPPGANYGYTF. The chain has TRBV18 and TRBJ1-2; no reliable D call. Germline-derived CDR1 and CDR2 are KGHSH and LQKENI. CDR3 length: 14 residues. V was shortened by 0 bases and J by 0 bases, with 5 bases between the two germline ends.

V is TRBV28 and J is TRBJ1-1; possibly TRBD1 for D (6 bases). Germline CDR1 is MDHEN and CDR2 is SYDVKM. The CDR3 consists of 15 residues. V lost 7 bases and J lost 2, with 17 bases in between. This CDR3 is CASTAMGHTNTEAFF. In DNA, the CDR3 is TGTGCCAGCACCGCTATGGGACATACCAACACTGAAGCTTTCTTT.

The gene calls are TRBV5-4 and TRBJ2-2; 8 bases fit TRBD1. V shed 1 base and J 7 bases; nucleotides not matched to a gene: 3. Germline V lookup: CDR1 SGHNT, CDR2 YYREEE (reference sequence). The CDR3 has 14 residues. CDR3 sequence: CASSLQGAGGELFF. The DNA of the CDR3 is TGTGCCAGCAGCTTGCAGGGGGCTGGCGGGGAGCTGTTTTTT.

Here the CDR3 reads CSVIADTDTQYF. For the CDR3, the DNA is TGCAGCGTAATAGCGGACACAGATACGCAGTATTTT. V is TRBV29-1 and J is TRBJ2-3; a possible D gene is TRBD2 (6 bases). V shed 6 bases and J shed 2 bases, with 9 bases lying between them. CDR1 and CDR2 (germline): SQVTM, ANQGSEA. The CDR3 spans 12 residues.

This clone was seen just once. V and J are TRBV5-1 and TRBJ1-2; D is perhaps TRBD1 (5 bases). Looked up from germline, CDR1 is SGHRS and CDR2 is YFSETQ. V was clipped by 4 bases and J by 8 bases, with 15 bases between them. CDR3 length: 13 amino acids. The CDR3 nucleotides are TGCGCCAGCAGCGGGGGGGACGGATTAGGCTACACCTTC. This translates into CASSGGDGLGYTF. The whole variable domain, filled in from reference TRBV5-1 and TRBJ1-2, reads KAGVTQTPRYLIKTRGQQVTLSCSPISGHRSVSWYQQTPGQGLQFLFEYFSETQRNKGNFPGRFSGRQFSNSRSEMNVSTLELGDSALYLCASSGGDGLGYTFGSGTRLTVV.

CDR3 in amino acids: CASSPYQGPVNTEAFF. The CDR3 nucleotides read TGTGCCAGCTCACCATATCAGGGTCCGGTGAACACTGAAGCTTTCTTT. The chain employs TRBV18 and TRBJ1-1; D may be TRBD1 (5 bases). CDR3 length: 16 residues. V lost 2 bases to trimming and J lost 0 bases, with 13 bases between them. Per germline, CDR1 KGHSH and CDR2 LQKENI.

Here the CDR3 reads CASRTGGVGYTF. CDR3 DNA: TGCGCCAGCAGAACAGGGGGCGTCGGCTACACCTTC. The chain employs TRBV5-1 and TRBJ1-2; TRBD1 agrees at 9 bases. There are 12 residues in the CDR3. Germline CDR1 and CDR2: SGHRS and YFSETQ. V was pared by 5 bases and J by 8 bases, with 4 bases of the junction left unmatched.

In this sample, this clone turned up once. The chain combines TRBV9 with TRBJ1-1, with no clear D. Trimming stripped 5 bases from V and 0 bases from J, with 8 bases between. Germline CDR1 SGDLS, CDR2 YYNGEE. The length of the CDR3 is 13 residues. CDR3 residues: CASSEAMNTEAFF. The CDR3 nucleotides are TGTGCCAGCAGTGAGGCCATGAACACTGAAGCTTTCTTT. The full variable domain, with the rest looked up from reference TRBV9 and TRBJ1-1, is DSGVTQTPKHLITATGQRVTLRCSPRSGDLSVYWYQQSLDQGLQFLIQYYNGEERAKGNILERFSAQQFPDLHSELNLSSLELGDSALYFCASSEAMNTEAFFGQGTRLTVV.

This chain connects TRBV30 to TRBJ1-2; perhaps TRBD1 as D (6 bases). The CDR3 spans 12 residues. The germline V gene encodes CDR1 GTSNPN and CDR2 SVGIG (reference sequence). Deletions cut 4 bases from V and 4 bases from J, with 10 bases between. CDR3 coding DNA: TGTGCCTGGACTTCAGGGGTCTATGGCTACACCTTC. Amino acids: CAWTSGVYGYTF.